The rows below give T cell receptor beta chains drawn from one sample of a study of a mutant IDH1 vaccine in newly diagnosed glioma. Antigen specificity for these receptors is unknown. Data came from immunoSEQ multiplex PCR; TCRdb stores just in-frame clones and leaves some out. The repertoire consists of almost 85,000 clones, with approximately 85% occurring once and the leading ten covering roughly 2.2%. The specimen was PBMCs, collected from a glioma patient whose treatment included an IDH1 peptide vaccine. The receptors were sampled from a man aged 30-40 years with glioma. Some clones in this sample may be carry-over from other donors' samples. Each CDR3 is given with its conserved first and last residue. The order of the fields is V gene, J gene, CDR3 protein.

>TRBV7-9|TRBJ1-2
CASSVTHYGYTF
>TRBV5-1|TRBJ2-1
CASSRDRGNDEQFF
>TRBV14|TRBJ2-7
CASSPLGLAGAYEQYF
>TRBV30|TRBJ2-5
CAWKVAGGETQYF
>TRBV9|TRBJ2-3
CASSIRGFSTDTQYF
>TRBV7-6|TRBJ2-3
CASSLADRGRKDTQYF
>TRBV6-6|TRBJ2-7
CASNHAGGDEQYF
>TRBV2|TRBJ1-6
CASSESRGGNSPLHF
>TRBV5-1|TRBJ2-2
CASSFGLLNTGELFF
>TRBV6-5|TRBJ1-1
CASRGQRIEAFF
>TRBV4-1|TRBJ2-1
CASSHGYQREGHVNEQFF
>TRBV30|TRBJ1-2
CARWDGSSYGYTF
>TRBV11-2|TRBJ2-5
CASSLSSGTVQETQYF
>TRBV6-1|TRBJ2-3
CASLDWWGAADTQYF
>TRBV19|TRBJ1-5
CASSINLGRNQPQHF
>TRBV11-3|TRBJ2-5
CASSLGASTSAEETQYF
>TRBV18|TRBJ1-4
CASSQNPGQGVLANEKLFF
>TRBV30|TRBJ2-1
CAWSGGLANEQFF
>TRBV7-2|TRBJ1-1
CASSLAYGPWAFF
>TRBV2|TRBJ1-1
CASKSPTEAFF
>TRBV28|TRBJ2-1
CASSPGPLTHSYNEQFF
>TRBV4-2|TRBJ2-7
CASSPTSGRFEQYF
>TRBV28|TRBJ2-5
CASSQEYSKETQYF
>TRBV6-6|TRBJ1-2
CASSYRHTDGYTF
>TRBV4-2|TRBJ2-1
CASNQDRLAGVVWFF
>TRBV7-9|TRBJ2-7
CASSPLAGDPRSYEQYF
>TRBV6-1|TRBJ2-7
CASSGGGTYEQYF